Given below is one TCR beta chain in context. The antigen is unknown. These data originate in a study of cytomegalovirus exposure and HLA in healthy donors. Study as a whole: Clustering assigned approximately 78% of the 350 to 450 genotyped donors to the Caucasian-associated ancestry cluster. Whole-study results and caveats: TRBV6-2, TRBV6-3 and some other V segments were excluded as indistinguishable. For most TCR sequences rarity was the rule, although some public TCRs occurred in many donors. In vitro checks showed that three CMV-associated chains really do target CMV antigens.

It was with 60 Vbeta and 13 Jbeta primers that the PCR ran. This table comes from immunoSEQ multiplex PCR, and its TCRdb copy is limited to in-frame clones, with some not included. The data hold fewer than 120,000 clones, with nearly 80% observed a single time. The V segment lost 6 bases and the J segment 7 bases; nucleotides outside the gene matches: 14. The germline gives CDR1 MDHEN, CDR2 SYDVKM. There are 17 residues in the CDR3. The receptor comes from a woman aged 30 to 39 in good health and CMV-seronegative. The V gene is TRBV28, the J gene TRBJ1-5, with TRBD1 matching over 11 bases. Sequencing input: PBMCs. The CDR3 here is CASSGDRGSQPGQPQHF. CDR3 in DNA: TGTGCCAGCAGCGGGGACAGGGGGTCCCAACCGGGCCAGCCCCAGCATTTT.